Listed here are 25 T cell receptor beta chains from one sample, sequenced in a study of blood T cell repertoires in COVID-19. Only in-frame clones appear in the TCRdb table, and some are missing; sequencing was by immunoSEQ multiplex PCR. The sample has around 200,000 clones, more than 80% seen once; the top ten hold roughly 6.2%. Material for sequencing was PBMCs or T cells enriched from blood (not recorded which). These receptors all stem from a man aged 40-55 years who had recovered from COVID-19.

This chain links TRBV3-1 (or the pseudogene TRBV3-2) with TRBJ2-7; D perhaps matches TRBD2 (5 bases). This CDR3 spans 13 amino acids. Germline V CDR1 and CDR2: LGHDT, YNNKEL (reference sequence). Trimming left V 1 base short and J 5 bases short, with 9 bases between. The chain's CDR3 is CASSQGGYNEQYF. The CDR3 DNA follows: TGTGCCAGCAGCCAAGGAGGGTACAACGAGCAGTACTTC.

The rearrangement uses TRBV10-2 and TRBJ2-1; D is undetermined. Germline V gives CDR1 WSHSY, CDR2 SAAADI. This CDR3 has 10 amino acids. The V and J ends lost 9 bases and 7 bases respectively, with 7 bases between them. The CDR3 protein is CASLGNEQFF. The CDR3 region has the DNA TGCGCCAGTCTAGGAAATGAGCAGTTCTTC.

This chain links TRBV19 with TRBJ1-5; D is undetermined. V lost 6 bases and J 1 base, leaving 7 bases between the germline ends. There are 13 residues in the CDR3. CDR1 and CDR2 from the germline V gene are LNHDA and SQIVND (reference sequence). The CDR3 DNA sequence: TGTGCCAGTAGCCCCCCGAGCAATCAGCCCCAGCATTTT. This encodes CASSPPSNQPQHF.

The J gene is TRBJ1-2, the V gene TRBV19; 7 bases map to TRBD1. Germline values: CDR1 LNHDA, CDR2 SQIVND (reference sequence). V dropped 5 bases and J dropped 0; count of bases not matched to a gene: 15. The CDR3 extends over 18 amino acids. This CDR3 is CASSAGQATRSANYGYTF. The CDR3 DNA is TGTGCCAGTAGTGCCGGACAGGCCACCCGATCTGCTAACTATGGCTACACCTTC.

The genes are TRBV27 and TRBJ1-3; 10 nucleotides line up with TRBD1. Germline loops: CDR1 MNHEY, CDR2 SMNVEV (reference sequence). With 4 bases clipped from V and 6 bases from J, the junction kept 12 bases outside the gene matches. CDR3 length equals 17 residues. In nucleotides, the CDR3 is TGTGCCAGCAGTTCACTAACCGGGACAGGGGTGGCAAACACCATATATTTT. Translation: CASSSLTGTGVANTIYF.

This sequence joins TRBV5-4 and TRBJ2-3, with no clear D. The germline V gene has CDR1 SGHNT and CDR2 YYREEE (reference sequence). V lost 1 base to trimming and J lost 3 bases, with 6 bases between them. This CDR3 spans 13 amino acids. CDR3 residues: CASSLPSTDTQYF. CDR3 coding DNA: TGTGCCAGCAGCTTGCCTAGTACAGATACGCAGTATTTT.

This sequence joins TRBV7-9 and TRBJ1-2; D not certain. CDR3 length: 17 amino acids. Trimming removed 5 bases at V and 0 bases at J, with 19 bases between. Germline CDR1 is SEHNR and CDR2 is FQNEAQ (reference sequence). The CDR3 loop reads CASSPKTTDTPNYGYTF. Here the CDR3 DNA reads TGTGCCAGCAGCCCTAAAACAACAGATACACCTAACTATGGCTACACCTTC.

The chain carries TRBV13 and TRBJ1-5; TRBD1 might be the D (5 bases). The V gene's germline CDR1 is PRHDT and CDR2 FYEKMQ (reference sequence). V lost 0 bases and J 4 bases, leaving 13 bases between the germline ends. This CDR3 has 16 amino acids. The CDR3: CASSLGLGQGNQPQHF. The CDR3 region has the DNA TGTGCCAGCAGCTTAGGCCTCGGGCAGGGAAATCAGCCCCAGCATTTT.

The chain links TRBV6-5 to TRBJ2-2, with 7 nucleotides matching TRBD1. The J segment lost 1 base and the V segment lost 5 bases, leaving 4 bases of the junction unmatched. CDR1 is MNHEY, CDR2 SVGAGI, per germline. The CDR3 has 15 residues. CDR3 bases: TGTGCCAGCAGTAGAGGACAGGTGAACACCGGGGAGCTGTTTTTT. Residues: CASSRGQVNTGELFF.

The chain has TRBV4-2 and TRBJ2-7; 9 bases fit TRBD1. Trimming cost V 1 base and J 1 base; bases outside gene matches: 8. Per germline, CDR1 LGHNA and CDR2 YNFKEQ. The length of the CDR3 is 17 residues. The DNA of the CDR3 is TGTGCCAGCAGCCAAGGTTTTCCGGGACAGGGTTCCTACGAGCAGTACTTC. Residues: CASSQGFPGQGSYEQYF.

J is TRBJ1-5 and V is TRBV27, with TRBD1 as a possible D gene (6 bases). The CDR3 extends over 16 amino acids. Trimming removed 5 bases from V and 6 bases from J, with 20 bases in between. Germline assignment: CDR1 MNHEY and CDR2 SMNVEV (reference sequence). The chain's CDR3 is CASSPTGGQGIQPQHF. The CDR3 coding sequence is TGTGCCAGCAGTCCCACGGGAGGGCAGGGGATTCAGCCCCAGCATTTT.

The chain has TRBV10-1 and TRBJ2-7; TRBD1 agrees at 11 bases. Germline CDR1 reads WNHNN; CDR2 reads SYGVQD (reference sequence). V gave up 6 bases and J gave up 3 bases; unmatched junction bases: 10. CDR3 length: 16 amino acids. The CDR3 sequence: CASSGQDRGPSYEQYF. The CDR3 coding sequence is TGCGCCAGCAGCGGACAGGACAGGGGGCCTAGCTACGAGCAGTACTTC.

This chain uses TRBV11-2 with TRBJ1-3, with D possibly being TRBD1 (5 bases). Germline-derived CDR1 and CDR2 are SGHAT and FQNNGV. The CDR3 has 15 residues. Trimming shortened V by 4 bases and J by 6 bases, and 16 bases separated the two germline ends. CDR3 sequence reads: CASSSMGLWENTIYF. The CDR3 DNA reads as TGTGCCAGCAGCTCGATGGGACTCTGGGAAAACACCATATATTTT.

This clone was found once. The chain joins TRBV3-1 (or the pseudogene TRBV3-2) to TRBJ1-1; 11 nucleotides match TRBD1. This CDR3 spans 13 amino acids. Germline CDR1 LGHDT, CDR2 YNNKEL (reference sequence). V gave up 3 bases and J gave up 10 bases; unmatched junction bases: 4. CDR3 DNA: TGTGCCAGCAGCCAGGCCGGGACAGGGGGAGCTTTCTTT. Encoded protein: CASSQAGTGGAFF.

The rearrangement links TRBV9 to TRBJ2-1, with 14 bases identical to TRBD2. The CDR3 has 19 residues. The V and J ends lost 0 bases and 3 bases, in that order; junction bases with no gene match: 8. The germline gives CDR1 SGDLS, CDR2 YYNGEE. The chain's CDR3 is CASSVATSGRAPNYNEQFF. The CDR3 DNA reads TGTGCCAGCAGCGTAGCGACTAGCGGGAGGGCCCCAAACTACAATGAGCAGTTCTTC. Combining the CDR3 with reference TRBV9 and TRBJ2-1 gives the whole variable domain DSGVTQTPKHLITATGQRVTLRCSPRSGDLSVYWYQQSLDQGLQFLIQYYNGEERAKGNILERFSAQQFPDLHSELNLSSLELGDSALYFCASSVATSGRAPNYNEQFFGPGTRLTVL.

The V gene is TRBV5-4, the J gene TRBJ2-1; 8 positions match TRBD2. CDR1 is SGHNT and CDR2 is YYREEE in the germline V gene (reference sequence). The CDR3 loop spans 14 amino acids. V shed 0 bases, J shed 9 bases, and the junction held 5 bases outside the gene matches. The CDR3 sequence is CASSLERLAREQFF. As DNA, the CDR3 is TGTGCCAGCAGCTTGGAGCGACTAGCGCGTGAGCAGTTCTTC.

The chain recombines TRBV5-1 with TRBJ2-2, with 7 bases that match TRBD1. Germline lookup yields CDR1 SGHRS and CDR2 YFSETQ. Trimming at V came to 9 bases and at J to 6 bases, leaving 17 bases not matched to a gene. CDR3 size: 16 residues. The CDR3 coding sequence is TGCGCCATCCAACTCGGGGACAGCTTAGGGTCCGGGGAGCTGTTTTTT. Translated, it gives CAIQLGDSLGSGELFF.

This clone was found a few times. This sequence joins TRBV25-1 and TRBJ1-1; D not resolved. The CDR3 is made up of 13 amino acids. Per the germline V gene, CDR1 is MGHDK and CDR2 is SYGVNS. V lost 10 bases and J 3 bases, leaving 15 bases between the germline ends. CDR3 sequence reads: CATFPPEHTEAFF. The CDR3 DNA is TGTGCCACCTTTCCACCCGAGCACACTGAAGCTTTCTTT.

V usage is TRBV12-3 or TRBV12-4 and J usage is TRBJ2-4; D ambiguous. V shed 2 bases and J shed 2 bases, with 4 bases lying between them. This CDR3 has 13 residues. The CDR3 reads CASSLPPKNIQYF. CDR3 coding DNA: TGTGCCAGCAGTTTACCTCCCAAAAACATTCAGTACTTC.

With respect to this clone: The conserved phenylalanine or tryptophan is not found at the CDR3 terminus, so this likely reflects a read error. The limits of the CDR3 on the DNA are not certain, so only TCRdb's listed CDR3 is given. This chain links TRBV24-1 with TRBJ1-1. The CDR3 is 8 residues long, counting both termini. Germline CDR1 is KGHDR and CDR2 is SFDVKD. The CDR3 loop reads CATPANGL.

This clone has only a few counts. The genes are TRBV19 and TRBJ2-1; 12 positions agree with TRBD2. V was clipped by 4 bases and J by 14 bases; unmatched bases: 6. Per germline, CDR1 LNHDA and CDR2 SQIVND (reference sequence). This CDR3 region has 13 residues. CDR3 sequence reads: CASSTTSGREKFF. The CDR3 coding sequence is TGTGCCAGTAGTACGACTAGCGGGAGAGAGAAGTTCTTC.

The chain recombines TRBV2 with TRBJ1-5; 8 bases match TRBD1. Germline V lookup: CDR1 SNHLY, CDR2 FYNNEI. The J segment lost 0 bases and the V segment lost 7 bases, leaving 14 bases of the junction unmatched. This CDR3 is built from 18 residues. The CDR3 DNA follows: TGTGCCAGCAACCTGGACAGGGAAGGAGGAAATAGCAATCAGCCCCAGCATTTT. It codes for CASNLDREGGNSNQPQHF.

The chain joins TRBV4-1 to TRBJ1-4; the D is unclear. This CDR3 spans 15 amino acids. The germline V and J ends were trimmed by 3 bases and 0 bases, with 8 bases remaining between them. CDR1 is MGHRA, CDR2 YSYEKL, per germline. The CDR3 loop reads CASSQVVATNEKLFF. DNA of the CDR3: TGCGCCAGCAGCCAGGTAGTTGCAACTAATGAAAAACTGTTTTTT.

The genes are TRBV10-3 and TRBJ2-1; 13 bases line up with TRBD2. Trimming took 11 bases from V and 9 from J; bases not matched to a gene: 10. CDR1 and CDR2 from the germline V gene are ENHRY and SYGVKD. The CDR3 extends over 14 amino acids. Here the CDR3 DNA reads TGTGCCGTCCAAGGACTAGCGGGAGTGAGTGAGCAGTTCTTC. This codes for CAVQGLAGVSEQFF.

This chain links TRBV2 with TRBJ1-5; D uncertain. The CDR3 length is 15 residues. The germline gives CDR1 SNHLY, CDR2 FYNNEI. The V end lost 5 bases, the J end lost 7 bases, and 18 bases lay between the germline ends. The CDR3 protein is CASSSRTAGNQPQHF. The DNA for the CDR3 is TGTGCCAGCAGTTCCCGGACGGCGGGGAACCAGCCCCAGCATTTT.